Listed here are 22 T cell receptor beta chains from one sample, sequenced in a study of T cell therapy after organ transplantation. Profiled with immunoSEQ multiplex PCR; TCRdb holds only in-frame clones, not every one. Seen here are tens of thousands of clones, less than 95% observed once, and the top ten hold 2.5% to 4%. For these receptors, no antigen is known. Source: CD8+ T cells from blood, taken before autologous CMV-specific T cell therapy. Source of these receptors: a human patient who had received a solid organ transplant and had CMV disease.

This clone was observed once. J is TRBJ1-1 and V is TRBV6-5, with D possibly TRBD1 on 5 matching bases. This CDR3 has 14 amino acids. Trimming took 2 bases from V and 4 from J, leaving 11 bases between them. Per the germline V gene, CDR1 is MNHEY and CDR2 is SVGAGI. The CDR3 coding sequence is TGTGCCAGCAGTTACCCAGGGAGCTTCACTGAAGCTTTCTTT. It codes for CASSYPGSFTEAFF.

Written as DNA, the CDR3 is TGCGCCAGCAGCTCTTCCCTTAGTAGCCATGAGCAGTTCTTC. This translates into CASSSSLSSHEQFF. The chain employs TRBV5-1 and TRBJ2-1, with unresolved D. V lost 3 bases, J lost 8 bases, and 15 bases lay in between. The length of the CDR3 is 14 residues. Germline V CDR1 and CDR2: SGHRS, YFSETQ.

The rearrangement uses TRBV9 and TRBJ2-1; 7 nucleotides match TRBD1. V shed 0 bases, J shed 8 bases, and the junction held 5 bases outside the gene matches. This CDR3 contains 14 residues. Germline V gives CDR1 SGDLS, CDR2 YYNGEE. In nucleotides, the CDR3 is TGTGCCAGCAGCGTAGAGGGGGCCAGGGATGAGCAGTTCTTC. This codes for CASSVEGARDEQFF.

The J gene is TRBJ1-2, the V gene TRBV4-1, with 9 bases that match TRBD1. CDR1 and CDR2 from the germline V gene are MGHRA and YSYEKL. CDR3 length: 15 residues. V was pared by 1 base and J by 5 bases, with 5 bases of the junction left unmatched. The CDR3 DNA sequence: TGCGCCAGCAGCCAAGTCGGACAGGGGAAGTATGGCTACACCTTC. Amino acid sequence: CASSQVGQGKYGYTF.

The rearrangement joins TRBV7-5 to TRBJ1-1. TRBV7-5 is a recognized pseudogene. The CDR3 length is 18 residues. CDR3 in DNA: TGTGTCAGAAGCCCGAGACCTAGGGTAGGGATTAGAGGCACTGAAGCTTTCTTT. Protein sequence: CVRSPRPRVGIRGTEAFF.

The chain recombines TRBV27 with TRBJ2-7; D unclear. The germline V and J ends were trimmed by 4 bases and 1 base, with 8 bases remaining between them. CDR1 and CDR2 (germline): MNHEY, SMNVEV (reference sequence). The CDR3 spans 13 residues. Here the CDR3 reads CASSSPSSYEQYF. The CDR3, as DNA: TGTGCCAGCAGTTCCCCGTCGTCCTACGAGCAGTACTTC.

The chain recombines TRBV11-2 with TRBJ2-7; TRBD1 might be the D (5 bases). The V and J ends lost 1 base and 7 bases respectively, with 11 bases between them. Germline-derived CDR1 and CDR2 are SGHAT and FQNNGV. The CDR3 is 13 amino acids. The DNA of the CDR3 is TGTGCCAGCAGCTTAGGGTCCCCAGGGGAGCAGTACTTC. Protein sequence: CASSLGSPGEQYF. Filled out from reference TRBV11-2 and TRBJ2-7, the complete variable domain reads EAGVAQSPRYKIIEKRQSVAFWCNPISGHATLYWYQQILGQGPKLLIQFQNNGVVDDSQLPKDRFSAERLKGVDSTLKIQPAKLEDSAVYLCASSLGSPGEQYFGPGTRLTVT.

The V and J genes are TRBV2 and TRBJ1-4; D possibly corresponds to TRBD1 (6 bases). V was pared by 3 bases and J by 0 bases, with 14 bases between. Germline loops: CDR1 SNHLY, CDR2 FYNNEI. There are 17 residues in the CDR3. The CDR3 DNA follows: TGTGCCAGCAGTGATTGGACAGCCCAAGCAACTAATGAAAAACTGTTTTTT. This translates into CASSDWTAQATNEKLFF.

The V and J genes are TRBV27 and TRBJ2-7; 11 bases fit TRBD1. Trimming cost V 5 bases and J 3 bases; bases outside gene matches: 6. The germline V gene has CDR1 MNHEY and CDR2 SMNVEV (reference sequence). The CDR3 has 15 residues. CDR3: CASSRTGGMIYEQYF. CDR3 sequence (DNA): TGTGCCAGCAGTAGGACAGGGGGCATGATCTACGAGCAGTACTTC.

The chain combines TRBV7-2 with TRBJ2-2, with 11 positions matching TRBD2. This CDR3 spans 15 amino acids. V dropped 3 bases and J dropped 4; count of bases not matched to a gene: 1. The germline gives CDR1 SGHTA, CDR2 FQGNSA. DNA of the CDR3: TGTGCCAGCAGCTTCCTAGCGGGGGGCACCGGGGAGCTGTTTTTT. Translation gives CASSFLAGGTGELFF.

The CDR3 DNA reads as TGTGCCAGCAGCCAAGATCAGGGAGTTGGGACTGAAGCTTTCTTT. Its protein is CASSQDQGVGTEAFF. The rearrangement uses TRBV14 and TRBJ1-1, with a tentative D call TRBD1 (5 bases). The CDR3 contains 15 residues. The V end was cut by 0 bases, the J end by 5 bases, with 13 bases between. The germline V gene encodes CDR1 SGHDN and CDR2 FVKESK.

This clone showed up just once. The V call is TRBV6-1, the J call TRBJ1-1; a weak D match, TRBD1 (5 bases). This CDR3 is built from 15 residues. Germline CDR1 and CDR2: MNHNS and SASEGT. Trimming left V 4 bases short and J 2 bases short, with 14 bases between. Here the CDR3 reads CASSVEGTGNTEAFF. In DNA form, the CDR3 reads TGTGCCAGCAGTGTGGAAGGGACGGGCAACACTGAAGCTTTCTTT.

This clone was recorded once. V gene TRBV6-5 combines with J gene TRBJ1-6; D possibly corresponds to TRBD1 (5 bases). V was pared by 4 bases and J by 9 bases, with 19 bases between. CDR1 is MNHEY, CDR2 SVGAGI, per germline. This CDR3 is built from 16 residues. The CDR3 loop is CASSSPGPPTGSPLHF. As DNA, the CDR3 is TGTGCCAGCAGTTCTCCGGGACCCCCGACCGGTTCACCCCTCCACTTT.

The gene calls are TRBV27 and TRBJ1-1; D is unclear. V was pared by 6 bases and J by 0 bases, with 8 bases between. CDR1 and CDR2 (germline): MNHEY, SMNVEV (reference sequence). The CDR3 contains 13 residues. The CDR3 sequence is CASSLDLNTEAFF. CDR3 DNA sequence: TGTGCCAGCAGCCTTGACTTGAACACTGAAGCTTTCTTT.

The gene calls are TRBV28 and TRBJ2-1; D not resolved. V was pared by 3 bases and J by 7 bases, with 7 bases between. This CDR3 is built from 12 residues. CDR1 MDHEN and CDR2 SYDVKM come from the germline V gene. The CDR3 DNA reads as TGTGCCAGCAGTTTTAGAAGGAATGAGCAGTTCTTC. This sequence encodes CASSFRRNEQFF.

The CDR3 reads CASSEVGPDTQYF. Written as DNA, the CDR3 is TGTGCCAGCAGTGAAGTGGGCCCAGATACGCAGTATTTT. The genes are TRBV25-1 and TRBJ2-3; D call uncertain. The ends were cut back, 2 bases at V and 4 bases at J, with 7 bases in the middle. Germline CDR1 reads MGHDK; CDR2 reads SYGVNS. CDR3 length equals 13 residues. Full variable domain (outside the CDR3, taken from reference TRBV25-1 and TRBJ2-3): EADIYQTPRYLVIGTGKKITLECSQTMGHDKMYWYQQDPGMELHLIHYSYGVNSTEKGDLSSESTVSRIRTEHFPLTLESARPSHTSQYLCASSEVGPDTQYFGPGTRLTVL.

The gene calls are TRBV21-1 and TRBJ2-2; the tabulated D call, TRBD1, remains unverified against the DNA. TRBV21-1 is given as a pseudogene. The CDR3 length is 15 residues. The CDR3 DNA follows: TGTGCCAGCAGCAAAAGGCAGGGGGCCACCGGGGAGCTGTTTTTT. As protein: CASSKRQGATGELFF.

This rearrangement joins TRBV30 to TRBJ1-1; D is unresolved. Trimming left V 0 bases short and J 3 bases short, with 5 bases between. CDR1 and CDR2 (germline): GTSNPN, SVGIG (reference sequence). This CDR3 comprises 12 residues. CDR3 protein: CAWSVFYTEAFF. CDR3 nucleotides: TGTGCCTGGAGTGTATTTTACACTGAAGCTTTCTTT. The full variable domain, completed using reference TRBV30 and TRBJ1-1, is SQTIHQWPATLVQPVGSPLSLECTVEGTSNPNLYWYRQAAGRGLQLLFYSVGIGQISSEVPQNLSASRPQDRQFILSSKKLLLSDSGFYLCAWSVFYTEAFFGQGTRLTVV.

The CDR3 nucleotides read TGTGCCAGCGGGACAGGGGGCGAGCAGTACTTC. It is translated as CASGTGGEQYF. The chain is built from TRBV4-2 and TRBJ2-7; 11 bases align to TRBD1. Germline V gene sequence: CDR1 LGHNA, CDR2 YNFKEQ. V trimming: 8 bases; J trimming: 6 bases; junction bases outside the gene matches: 0. The CDR3 is 11 residues long.

This clone was counted a single time. The chain couples TRBV7-9 to TRBJ1-4; TRBD1 is a possible D gene (5 bases). CDR3 length: 14 amino acids. Germline loops: CDR1 SEHNR, CDR2 FQNEAQ (reference sequence). Between the trimmed V and J ends, which lost 5 bases and 5 bases, there was a span of 12 bases. The CDR3 here is CASSPGARNEKLFF. The CDR3 DNA reads TGTGCCAGCAGCCCTGGGGCCAGAAATGAAAAACTGTTTTTT. The full variable domain, in which reference TRBV7-9 and TRBJ1-4 provide the parts outside the CDR3, is DTGVSQNPRHKITKRGQNVTFRCDPISEHNRLYWYRQTLGQGPEFLTYFQNEAQLEKSRLLSDRFSAERPKGSFSTLEIQRTEQGDSAMYLCASSPGARNEKLFFGSGTQLSVL.

CDR3 bases: TGTGCCAGCAGCGAGGGGGACAGCAATCAGCCCCAGCATTTT. It encodes CASSEGDSNQPQHF. The chain carries TRBV9 and TRBJ1-5, with D maybe TRBD1 (6 bases). There are 14 residues in the CDR3. Trimming removed 3 bases from V and 1 base from J, with 8 bases in between. Per germline, CDR1 SGDLS and CDR2 YYNGEE. Based on the CDR3 plus reference TRBV9 and TRBJ1-5, the full variable domain is DSGVTQTPKHLITATGQRVTLRCSPRSGDLSVYWYQQSLDQGLQFLIQYYNGEERAKGNILERFSAQQFPDLHSELNLSSLELGDSALYFCASSEGDSNQPQHFGDGTRLSIL.

The gene calls are TRBV2 and TRBJ2-7; 7 nucleotides match TRBD2. This CDR3 region has 15 residues. CDR1 is SNHLY and CDR2 is FYNNEI in the germline V gene. The J segment lost 2 bases and the V segment lost 6 bases, leaving 10 bases of the junction unmatched. The CDR3 region is CASSEGPGGPYEQYF. CDR3 DNA sequence: TGTGCCAGCAGCGAGGGACCGGGGGGTCCCTACGAGCAGTACTTC.